The subject of this entry is one TCR beta chain. Its antigen is still unknown. The sequencing template was cDNA reverse transcribed from extracted RNA. The protocol was immunoSEQ multiplex PCR, while the TCRdb copy is restricted to in-frame clones and leaves out a portion. The table has more than 90,000 clones, just under 60% seen once; the top ten hold about a sixth. These data originate in a study of CD8+ T cells in alopecia areata. Study outcomes and limitations: Scalp clonality and expanded CD8+ clones among the top 100 were significantly decreased by tofacitinib.

Unmatched junction bases numbered 8, after V lost 2 bases and J lost 9 bases. Germline loops: CDR1 SGHTA, CDR2 FQGNSA. This CDR3 spans 17 amino acids. Regarding treatment: oral pan-JAK inhibitor, 5-10 mg twice daily. The investigators collected lesional scalp punch biopsies and peripheral blood from alopecia areata patients. A FACSAria was used to sort CD4+ and CD8+ T cells. These cells came from PBMCs. The TCR sequence derives from a human donor with alopecia areata. The source material was CD8+ T cells sorted from blood, sampled between weeks 55 and 65, from a patient treated with tofacitinib. The chain combines TRBV7-2 with TRBJ2-1, with 15 bases matching TRBD2. The CDR3 DNA is TGTGCCAGCAGCTTAAGGGGACTAGCGGGGGGAAGGGCTGAGCAGTTCTTC. It is translated as CASSLRGLAGGRAEQFF.